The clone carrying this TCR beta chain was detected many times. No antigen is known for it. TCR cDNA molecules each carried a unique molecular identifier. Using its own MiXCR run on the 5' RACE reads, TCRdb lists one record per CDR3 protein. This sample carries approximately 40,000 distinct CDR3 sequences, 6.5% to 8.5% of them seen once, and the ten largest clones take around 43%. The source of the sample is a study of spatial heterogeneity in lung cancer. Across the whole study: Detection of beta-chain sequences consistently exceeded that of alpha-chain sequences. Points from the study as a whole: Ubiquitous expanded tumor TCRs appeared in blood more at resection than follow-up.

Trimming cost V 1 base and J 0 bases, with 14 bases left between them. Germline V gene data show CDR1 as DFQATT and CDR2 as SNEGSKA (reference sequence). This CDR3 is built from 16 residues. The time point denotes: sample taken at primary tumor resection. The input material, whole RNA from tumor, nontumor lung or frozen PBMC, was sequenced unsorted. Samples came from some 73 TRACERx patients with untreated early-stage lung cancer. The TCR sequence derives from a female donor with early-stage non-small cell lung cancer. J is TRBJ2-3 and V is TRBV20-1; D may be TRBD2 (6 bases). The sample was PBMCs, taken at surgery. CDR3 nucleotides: TGCAGTGCTAGAGGGCCGGCGGGAACTAGCACAGATACGCAGTATTTT. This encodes CSARGPAGTSTDTQYF.